Each of the 18 T cell receptor beta chains below was sequenced from the same sample in a study of identical twins. TCRdb reprocessed the 5' RACE reads with MiXCR, giving one entry per CDR3 protein. The sample contains around 680,000 distinct CDR3 sequences, about 9.4% of which appear only once. The same specimen was also included in a second study, on yellow fever vaccine responses in identical twins.

The sample consisted of PBMCs. The receptors shown here come from a woman in her late teens or twenties in good health.

This clonotype occurred a few times. This sequence joins TRBV7-9 and TRBJ2-3, with no clear D. Trimming pared 3 bases from V and 4 bases from J, leaving 8 bases between. Per the germline V gene, CDR1 is SEHNR and CDR2 is FQNEAQ (reference sequence). There are 13 residues in the CDR3. The CDR3 loop reads CASSLASPDTQYF. CDR3 nucleotide sequence: TGTGCCAGCAGCTTGGCCTCCCCAGATACGCAGTATTTT.

This clonotype was observed a few times. The gene calls are TRBV14 and TRBJ2-1; no definite D call. Trimming took off 3 bases at V and 2 bases at J, with 2 bases between the two ends. The CDR3 is made up of 12 amino acids. Per the germline V gene, CDR1 is SGHDN and CDR2 is FVKESK. CDR3 in amino acids: CASSHAYNEQFF. The CDR3 DNA sequence: TGTGCCAGCAGCCATGCCTACAATGAGCAGTTCTTC.

The V gene is TRBV7-8, the J gene TRBJ2-7, with a weak D call TRBD2 (7 bases). CDR1 is SGHVS and CDR2 is FQNEAQ in the germline V gene. Trimming left V 0 bases short and J 1 base short, with 16 bases between. There are 17 residues in the CDR3. The CDR3 nucleotides are TGTGCCAGCAGCTTAGCTGGGAGGGGGGTCGCTTCCTACGAGCAGTACTTC. Translation: CASSLAGRGVASYEQYF.

CDR3 loop: CASSEPIQETQYF. The CDR3 bases are TGTGCCAGCAGCGAACCGATCCAAGAGACCCAGTACTTC. This chain links TRBV28 with TRBJ2-5, with D unresolved. Germline CDR1 MDHEN, CDR2 SYDVKM. The CDR3 is made up of 13 amino acids. The V gene lost 6 bases and the J gene lost 1 base, with 9 bases spanning the gap.

V and J are TRBV20-1 and TRBJ2-1; 8 bases are shared with TRBD1. Germline CDR1 reads DFQATT; CDR2 reads SNEGSKA (reference sequence). This CDR3 spans 14 amino acids. V was pared by 4 bases and J by 6 bases, with 8 bases of the junction left unmatched. The CDR3 sequence: CSAIQGASVNEQFF. As DNA, the CDR3 is TGCAGTGCTATTCAGGGGGCTAGCGTCAATGAGCAGTTCTTC.

There are a few counts of this clonotype. The chain uses TRBV12-3 or TRBV12-4 and TRBJ2-5; 7 bases match TRBD1. Unmatched junction bases numbered 11, after V lost 5 bases and J lost 5 bases. The CDR3 extends over 15 amino acids. CDR3 DNA sequence: TGTGCCAGCAGTCCCCAAAGGGGGCGATTTGAGACCCAGTACTTC. Its protein is CASSPQRGRFETQYF.

This clonotype was counted ten times or more. This chain connects TRBV4-3 to TRBJ1-4, with no clear D. V gave up 0 bases and J gave up 4 bases, with 0 bases separating them. CDR3 size: 12 residues. Germline-derived CDR1 and CDR2 are LGHNA and YSLEER. The CDR3 sequence: CASSQDNEKLFF. DNA for the CDR3: TGCGCCAGCAGCCAAGATAATGAAAAACTGTTTTTT.

V and J are TRBV7-8 and TRBJ2-6; no clear D gene. The germline V gene encodes CDR1 SGHVS and CDR2 FQNEAQ. Trimming removed 1 base from V and 2 bases from J, with 6 bases in between. The CDR3 loop spans 15 amino acids. CDR3 in DNA: TGTGCCAGCAGCTTAGGTCGGCCTGGGGCCAACGTCCTGACTTTC. Its translation: CASSLGRPGANVLTF.

This clonotype has a handful of counts. The chain combines TRBV27 with TRBJ1-5; D gene unclear. V was clipped by 5 bases and J by 5 bases, with 13 bases between them. The CDR3 is 14 residues long. Germline-derived CDR1 and CDR2 are MNHEY and SMNVEV (reference sequence). CDR3 loop: CASSTKGRYQPQHF. In DNA form, the CDR3 reads TGTGCCAGCAGTACGAAGGGAAGGTATCAGCCCCAGCATTTT.

There are many counts of this clonotype. The chain links TRBV2 to TRBJ2-3; D is possibly TRBD2 (6 bases). The CDR3 loop spans 13 amino acids. In germline, CDR1 is SNHLY, CDR2 FYNNEI. V lost 8 bases and J 1 base, leaving 10 bases between the germline ends. The chain's CDR3 is CASGGEGTDTQYF. The CDR3 DNA follows: TGTGCCAGCGGAGGGGAGGGCACAGATACGCAGTATTTT. The complete variable domain, with remaining parts taken from reference TRBV2 and TRBJ2-3, reads EPEVTQTPSHQVTQMGQEVILRCVPISNHLYFYWYRQILGQKVEFLVSFYNNEISEKSEIFDDQFSVERPDGSNFTLKIRSTKLEDSAMYFCASGGEGTDTQYFGPGTRLTVL.

This clonotype was recorded at least ten times. The V gene is TRBV11-2, the J gene TRBJ2-2; TRBD2 agrees at 9 bases. CDR1 and CDR2 (germline): SGHAT, FQNNGV. This CDR3 region has 18 residues. J gave up 1 base and V 0 bases, and 6 bases lay outside the gene matches. DNA for the CDR3: TGTGCCAGCAGCTTAGATACGCTAGCGGGGAAGAACACCGGGGAGCTGTTTTTT. It codes for CASSLDTLAGKNTGELFF.

This clonotype was recorded a few times. The V and J genes are TRBV7-6 and TRBJ2-5, with TRBD2 identical over 14 bases. The junction had 5 bases not matched to a gene; V was cut back by 5 bases and J by 6 bases. The CDR3 runs to 15 residues. From germline, CDR1 is SGHVS and CDR2 FNYEAQ. CDR3 loop: CASSPGLAGVKTQYF. CDR3 DNA: TGTGCCAGCAGCCCGGGACTAGCGGGAGTGAAGACCCAGTACTTC.

J is TRBJ2-3 and V is TRBV15; D possibly matches TRBD1 or TRBD2 (6 bases each). Germline V CDR1 and CDR2: LNHNV, YYDKDF (reference sequence). This CDR3 is built from 14 residues. V shed 0 bases and J shed 7 bases, with 11 bases lying between them. The CDR3 loop reads CATSREGGGHTQYF. CDR3 sequence (DNA): TGTGCCACCAGCAGAGAAGGAGGGGGGCATACGCAGTATTTT.

The rearrangement uses TRBV5-1 and TRBJ2-3; D may match TRBD1 or TRBD2 (6 bases each). Germline CDR1 reads SGHRS; CDR2 reads YFSETQ. Deletions cut 7 bases from V and 1 base from J, with 10 bases between. The CDR3 covers 13 residues. CDR3 bases: TGCGCCAGCGGGGGCGGGGGCACAGATACGCAGTATTTT. Translated, it gives CASGGGGTDTQYF.

V usage is TRBV18 and J usage is TRBJ2-3; D remains ambiguous. CDR3 length: 13 amino acids. Trimming shortened V by 8 bases and J by 5 bases, and 14 bases separated the two germline ends. Germline V gene lookup returns CDR1 KGHSH and CDR2 LQKENI. CDR3: CASASLVGDTQYF. The DNA of the CDR3 is TGTGCCAGCGCCTCTCTCGTAGGAGATACGCAGTATTTT.

This clonotype has a count of ten or more. V is TRBV12-3 or TRBV12-4 and J is TRBJ1-2; D not certain. The ends were cut back, 5 bases at V and 4 bases at J, with 17 bases in the middle. The CDR3 runs to 15 residues. The CDR3 protein is CASSPRLSVVYGYTF. CDR3 nucleotides: TGTGCCAGCAGTCCCCGTTTATCAGTTGTCTATGGCTACACCTTC.

This clonotype has just a few counts. The J gene is TRBJ1-2, the V gene TRBV25-1; TRBD1 is a possible D gene (5 bases). The germline CDR1 and CDR2 sequences are MGHDK and SYGVNS. V was clipped by 1 base and J by 7 bases, with 16 bases between them. This CDR3 comprises 15 residues. Here the CDR3 reads CASSEWGGSKGGYTF. The DNA of the CDR3 is TGTGCCAGCAGTGAATGGGGGGGGAGTAAAGGTGGCTACACCTTC.

This clonotype was picked up many times. This sequence joins TRBV12-3 or TRBV12-4 and TRBJ2-2, with a possible D match to TRBD2 (6 bases). The CDR3 has 12 amino acids. Between the trimmed V and J ends, which lost 7 bases and 11 bases, there was a span of 14 bases. CDR3 bases: TGTGCCAGCACCTCGGGGGTGGGAGAGCTGTTTTTT. Its protein product is CASTSGVGELFF.